This is a list of T cell receptor beta chains from one sample in a study of regulatory T cells in long-lasting Graves disease. TCRdb reprocessed the multiplex PCR reads via MiXCR and lists one record per CDR3 protein. The sample has about 540,000 distinct CDR3 sequences, approximately 15% seen once. The same data also contributed to another study, on T cells in Graves' hyperthyroidism and ophthalmopathy.

The sample consisted of peripheral blood mononuclear cells (PBMCs), taken at new diagnosis, from a patient treated with antithyroid drugs. The receptors shown here come from a man under 40 with Graves disease. CDR3s include the opening cysteine and the closing phenylalanine or tryptophan. Fields, in order: D gene, V gene, J gene, clone size, CDR3 protein, CDR3 DNA. A D gene is named only where the DNA matches it firmly. Rows may omit the clone size; those that give it use once, few, many or a size class.

d_gene: NA
v_gene: TRBV9
j_gene: TRBJ1-3
abundance: NA
CDR3aa: CASGSGSPGNTIYF
CDR3nt: TGTGCCAGCGGTTCAGGGAGCCCTGGAAACACCATATATTTT

d_gene: NA
v_gene: TRBV20-1
j_gene: TRBJ1-4
abundance: NA
CDR3aa: CSARAGTVGEKLFF
CDR3nt: TGCAGTGCTAGGGCCGGGACCGTCGGCGAAAAACTGTTTTTT

d_gene: NA
v_gene: TRBV5-1
j_gene: TRBJ2-3
abundance: many
CDR3aa: CASREADTQYF
CDR3nt: TGCGCCAGCAGAGAAGCAGATACGCAGTATTTT

d_gene: NA
v_gene: TRBV13
j_gene: TRBJ2-1
abundance: few
CDR3aa: CASSSSMSSTAYNEQFF
CDR3nt: TGTGCCAGCAGCTCCTCTATGAGCTCCACAGCCTACAATGAGCAGTTCTTC

d_gene: NA
v_gene: TRBV29-1
j_gene: TRBJ2-3
abundance: many
CDR3aa: CSVEEGWADTQYF
CDR3nt: TGCAGCGTTGAGGAGGGGTGGGCAGATACGCAGTATTTT

d_gene: NA
v_gene: TRBV11-2
j_gene: TRBJ2-1
abundance: NA
CDR3aa: CASSGGNAMSNEQFF
CDR3nt: TGTGCCAGCAGCGGGGGGAACGCTATGAGCAATGAGCAGTTCTTC

d_gene: NA
v_gene: TRBV20-1
j_gene: TRBJ1-2
abundance: many
CDR3aa: CSARDLGYGYTF
CDR3nt: TGCAGTGCTAGAGATCTTGGCTATGGCTACACCTTC

d_gene: TRBD2
v_gene: TRBV20-1
j_gene: TRBJ2-1
abundance: NA
CDR3aa: CSARPQAGGGTPYNEQFF
CDR3nt: TGCAGTGCTAGACCACAAGCGGGGGGCGGGACCCCCTACAATGAGCAGTTCTTC

d_gene: NA
v_gene: TRBV2
j_gene: TRBJ2-1
abundance: few
CDR3aa: CASSPQWDNEQFF
CDR3nt: TGTGCCAGCAGTCCCCAGTGGGACAATGAGCAGTTCTTC

d_gene: NA
v_gene: TRBV11-3
j_gene: TRBJ2-2
abundance: NA
CDR3aa: CASSTHRGELFF
CDR3nt: TGTGCCAGCAGCACGCACAGGGGGGAGCTGTTTTTT

d_gene: NA
v_gene: TRBV6-7
j_gene: TRBJ1-1
abundance: many
CDR3aa: CASSKEYMNTEAFF
CDR3nt: TGTGCCAGCAGTAAGGAGTATATGAACACTGAAGCTTTCTTT

d_gene: NA
v_gene: TRBV12-3/TRBV12-4
j_gene: TRBJ2-7
abundance: many
CDR3aa: CASSLVQGHQYF
CDR3nt: TGTGCCAGCAGTTTAGTACAGGGACACCAGTACTTC

d_gene: NA
v_gene: TRBV7-2
j_gene: TRBJ1-2
abundance: NA
CDR3aa: CASDRQGRNYGYTF
CDR3nt: TGTGCCAGCGACCGGCAGGGGAGGAACTATGGCTACACCTTC

d_gene: TRBD2
v_gene: TRBV7-3
j_gene: TRBJ2-7
abundance: many
CDR3aa: CASSPGAGSYEQYF
CDR3nt: TGTGCCAGCAGCCCGGGAGCGGGGTCCTACGAGCAGTACTTC

d_gene: TRBD2
v_gene: TRBV19
j_gene: TRBJ2-6
abundance: NA
CDR3aa: CASSREGPGANVLTF
CDR3nt: TGTGCCAGTAGTAGGGAGGGGCCTGGGGCCAACGTCCTGACTTTC

d_gene: TRBD1
v_gene: TRBV20-1
j_gene: TRBJ1-4
abundance: NA
CDR3aa: CSARDFSRGNEKLFF
CDR3nt: TGCAGTGCTAGAGATTTCTCCAGGGGGAATGAAAAACTGTTTTTT

d_gene: NA
v_gene: TRBV12-3/TRBV12-4
j_gene: TRBJ1-2
abundance: many
CDR3aa: CASSSAPPNYGYTF
CDR3nt: TGTGCCAGCAGTTCTGCACCGCCTAACTATGGCTACACCTTC

d_gene: TRBD1
v_gene: TRBV7-2
j_gene: TRBJ2-4
abundance: many
CDR3aa: CASSLTDRGLTKNIQYF
CDR3nt: TGTGCCAGCAGCCTTACCGACAGGGGGCTGACCAAAAACATTCAGTACTTC

d_gene: TRBD2
v_gene: TRBV29-1
j_gene: TRBJ2-3
abundance: many
CDR3aa: CSASLAGVDTQYF
CDR3nt: TGCAGCGCCTCACTAGCGGGAGTAGATACGCAGTATTTT

d_gene: TRBD1
v_gene: TRBV12-3/TRBV12-4
j_gene: TRBJ2-1
abundance: many
CDR3aa: CASSDRGANEQFF
CDR3nt: TGTGCCAGCAGTGACAGGGGGGCCAATGAGCAGTTCTTC

d_gene: NA
v_gene: TRBV20-1
j_gene: TRBJ2-2
abundance: few
CDR3aa: CSARVSQTDGELFF
CDR3nt: TGCAGTGCTAGAGTTAGCCAAACCGACGGGGAGCTGTTTTTT

d_gene: TRBD2
v_gene: TRBV6-2/TRBV6-3
j_gene: TRBJ2-7
abundance: many
CDR3aa: CASSILAGGNSYEQYF
CDR3nt: TGTGCCAGCAGTATTCTAGCGGGAGGCAATTCCTACGAGCAGTACTTC

d_gene: NA
v_gene: TRBV29-1
j_gene: TRBJ2-7
abundance: many
CDR3aa: CSVPGASYEQYF
CDR3nt: TGCAGCGTTCCAGGGGCGTCCTACGAGCAGTACTTC

d_gene: NA
v_gene: TRBV19
j_gene: TRBJ1-6
abundance: NA
CDR3aa: CASSIRQGKNSPLHF
CDR3nt: TGTGCCAGTAGTATACGGCAGGGGAAAAATTCACCCCTCCACTTT

d_gene: NA
v_gene: TRBV6-5
j_gene: TRBJ2-7
abundance: many
CDR3aa: CASSYVSYEQYF
CDR3nt: TGTGCCAGCAGTTATGTGTCCTACGAGCAGTACTTC

d_gene: NA
v_gene: TRBV24-1
j_gene: TRBJ1-5
abundance: few
CDR3aa: CATSGWGLGDQPQHF
CDR3nt: TGTGCCACCAGTGGGTGGGGACTCGGGGATCAGCCCCAGCATTTT

d_gene: NA
v_gene: TRBV10-3
j_gene: TRBJ2-2
abundance: once
CDR3aa: CASGGRQNTGELFF
CDR3nt: TGTGCCAGTGGGGGGAGACAAAACACCGGGGAGCTGTTTTTT

d_gene: NA
v_gene: TRBV14
j_gene: TRBJ2-1
abundance: many
CDR3aa: CASSATSYNEQFF
CDR3nt: TGTGCCAGCAGCGCAACGTCCTACAATGAGCAGTTCTTC

d_gene: NA
v_gene: TRBV11-2
j_gene: TRBJ1-6
abundance: many
CDR3aa: CASSLGGQENSPLHF
CDR3nt: TGTGCCAGCAGCTTAGGGGGCCAAGAAAATTCACCCCTCCACTTT

d_gene: TRBD1
v_gene: TRBV30
j_gene: TRBJ1-2
abundance: NA
CDR3aa: CAWVGQGSGYGYTF
CDR3nt: TGTGCCTGGGTGGGACAGGGATCCGGATATGGCTACACCTTC

d_gene: TRBD1
v_gene: TRBV9
j_gene: TRBJ1-5
abundance: few
CDR3aa: CASSARTGVGQPQHF
CDR3nt: TGTGCCAGCAGCGCCCGGACAGGGGTAGGTCAGCCCCAGCATTTT

d_gene: NA
v_gene: TRBV29-1
j_gene: TRBJ1-4
abundance: many
CDR3aa: CSAIPAGSLSKLFF
CDR3nt: TGCAGCGCAATCCCGGCCGGCAGTTTATCCAAACTGTTTTTT

d_gene: NA
v_gene: TRBV6-1
j_gene: TRBJ1-3
abundance: many
CDR3aa: CASSEPGRNTIYF
CDR3nt: TGTGCCAGCAGTGAACCAGGGCGAAACACCATATATTTT

d_gene: NA
v_gene: TRBV24-1
j_gene: TRBJ2-7
abundance: many
CDR3aa: CASGQGQSEQYF
CDR3nt: TGTGCCTCCGGGCAGGGGCAGAGCGAGCAGTACTTC

d_gene: TRBD2
v_gene: TRBV7-9
j_gene: TRBJ2-5
abundance: few
CDR3aa: CASSTIAGRGKETQYF
CDR3nt: TGTGCCAGCAGCACAATAGCGGGAAGAGGTAAAGAGACCCAGTACTTC

d_gene: NA
v_gene: TRBV7-9
j_gene: TRBJ2-1
abundance: many
CDR3aa: CASSFSTPEQFF
CDR3nt: TGTGCCAGCAGCTTCAGCACGCCCGAGCAGTTCTTC